These T cell receptor beta chains were read from a single sample in a study of control samples from healthy donors and cancer patients. The protocol was immunoSEQ multiplex PCR, while the TCRdb copy is restricted to in-frame clones and leaves out a portion. The table records 100,000 to 130,000 clones, around 80% of them present only once. Material for sequencing was blood. These receptors all come from a man younger than 30 in good health. Both conserved end residues are part of each CDR3. The order of the fields is J gene, clone size, V gene, D gene, CDR3 protein, CDR3 DNA. D genes are given only for firm matches. A row's size may be missing; if present it is once, few, many or a size class.

>TRBJ1-2|-|TRBV6-1|TRBD1
CASSDFGTVYGYTF
TGTGCCAGCAGTGATTTCGGGACAGTCTATGGCTACACCTTC
>TRBJ1-1|-|TRBV5-4|-
CASSRHKGVGRAEAFF
TGTGCCAGCAGCCGGCATAAGGGTGTCGGCCGTGCTGAAGCTTTCTTT
>TRBJ2-1|-|TRBV7-2|-
CASSPTPGQPAQFF
TGTGCCAGCAGCCCGACCCCCGGACAGCCAGCGCAGTTCTTC
>TRBJ2-2|-|TRBV11-2|-
CASSLGPRNTGELFF
TGTGCCAGCAGTTTGGGACCCAGGAACACCGGGGAGCTGTTTTTT
>TRBJ1-3|-|TRBV29-1|-
CSVRGHGNTIYF
TGCAGCGTCAGAGGACATGGAAACACCATATATTTT
>TRBJ2-1|-|TRBV27|TRBD2
CASKRGSGGFRNEQFF
TGTGCCAGCAAACGGGGTAGCGGGGGTTTTCGGAATGAGCAGTTCTTC
>TRBJ1-6|-|TRBV28|TRBD1
CASSRRTGGNSPLHF
TGTGCCAGCAGTAGACGGACAGGCGGTAATTCACCCCTCCACTTT
>TRBJ2-1|-|TRBV27|TRBD2
CASIESSGGAGNEQFF
TGTGCCAGCATTGAATCTAGCGGGGGGGCAGGAAATGAGCAGTTCTTC
>TRBJ1-3|-|TRBV28|-
CASSLKLLTGNTIYF
TGTGCCAGCAGTTTAAAACTCCTGACTGGAAACACCATATATTTT
>TRBJ1-6|-|TRBV6-6|-
CASSYSADLNSPLHF
TGTGCCAGCAGTTACTCGGCAGATCTCAATTCACCCCTCCACTTT
>TRBJ2-3|once|TRBV7-9|-
CASSFSQSTDTQYF
TGTGCCAGCAGCTTCTCCCAGTCCACAGATACGCAGTATTTT
>TRBJ2-3|-|TRBV7-9|-
CASSLVLSSTDTQYF
TGTGCCAGCAGCTTGGTCCTCTCTAGCACAGATACGCAGTATTTT
>TRBJ1-5|once|TRBV4-1|TRBD1
CASSQYPGQLRPQHF
TGCGCCAGCAGCCAGTATCCGGGACAGTTAAGGCCCCAGCATTTT
>TRBJ2-7|-|TRBV7-2|TRBD2
CASSPTSGGYEQYF
TGTGCCAGCAGCCCCACTAGCGGGGGTTACGAGCAGTACTTC
>TRBJ1-1|-|TRBV6-5|-
CASSLTQNTEAFF
TGTGCCAGCAGTTTGACACAGAACACTGAAGCTTTCTTT
>TRBJ2-3|-|TRBV7-8|-
CASSSFSNYQRGTDTQYF
TGTGCCAGCAGCTCCTTTAGTAACTACCAGCGGGGCACAGATACGCAGTATTTT
>TRBJ1-1|-|TRBV10-3|-
CAITLKPGNTEAFF
TGTGCCATCACCCTAAAGCCCGGGAACACTGAAGCTTTCTTT
>TRBJ1-3|once|TRBV11-1|TRBD1
CASSLGQGSGNTIYF
TGTGCCAGCAGCCTGGGACAGGGTTCCGGAAACACCATATATTTT
>TRBJ2-1|-|TRBV14|TRBD2
CASSLRGGLEQFF
TGTGCCAGCAGCCTACGGGGGGGCCTTGAGCAGTTCTTC
>TRBJ2-7|-|TRBV19|TRBD2
CASSMKGLAGVPGPSYEQYF
TGTGCCAGTAGTATGAAAGGACTAGCGGGGGTCCCCGGGCCTTCCTACGAGCAGTACTTC
>TRBJ1-5|-|TRBV24-1|-
CATSAQGVQPQHF
TGTGCCACCAGTGCCCAAGGGGTTCAGCCCCAGCATTTT
>TRBJ1-2|-|TRBV11-2|-
CASSLRGAKNYGYTF
TGTGCCAGCAGCTTACGGGGGGCAAAAAACTATGGCTACACCTTC
>TRBJ1-3|-|TRBV30|-
CAWSKQGDGNTIYF
TGTGCCTGGAGTAAACAGGGAGATGGAAACACCATATATTTT
>TRBJ1-5|-|TRBV27|TRBD1
CASSDGTGGNQPQHF
TGTGCCAGCAGCGATGGGACAGGGGGCAATCAGCCCCAGCATTTT
>TRBJ2-1|-|TRBV7-9|-
CASSLGGAGLNEQFF
TGTGCCAGCAGCCTTGGGGGGGCCGGGCTAAATGAGCAGTTCTTC
>TRBJ1-5|-|TRBV30|TRBD1
CAWNRGMGQPQHF
TGTGCCTGGAACAGGGGTATGGGTCAGCCCCAGCATTTT
>TRBJ2-1|-|TRBV6-2/TRBV6-3|TRBD2
CASSYGASGWNEQFF
TGTGCCAGCAGTTACGGGGCTAGCGGGTGGAATGAGCAGTTCTTC
>TRBJ1-2|-|TRBV5-1|TRBD1
CASSSLTPGQENYGYTF
TGCGCCAGCAGCTCCCTTACACCGGGACAGGAGAACTATGGCTACACCTTC
>TRBJ1-2|-|TRBV5-6|-
CASSRLGSSHLANYGYTF
TGTGCCAGCAGCCGTCTGGGCTCCTCCCATTTAGCTAACTATGGCTACACCTTC
>TRBJ1-2|-|TRBV7-2|-
CASSFPGVVYGYTF
TGTGCCAGCAGCTTCCCGGGGGTCGTATATGGCTACACCTTC
>TRBJ1-2|-|TRBV6-2/TRBV6-3|TRBD1
CASSHLITGTGGAFGYGYTF
TGTGCCAGCAGTCACCTGATTACCGGGACAGGGGGCGCCTTTGGCTATGGCTACACCTTC
>TRBJ2-7|-|TRBV15|TRBD2
CATSRGDSGDYEQYF
TGTGCCACCAGCAGAGGAGATAGCGGGGACTACGAGCAGTACTTC
>TRBJ2-3|-|TRBV6-6|-
CASSDSGPDTQYF
TGTGCCAGCAGTGACTCGGGCCCAGATACGCAGTATTTT
>TRBJ1-1|-|TRBV27|-
CASSRGGSSTEAFF
TGTGCCAGCAGTAGGGGGGGGAGTTCCACTGAAGCTTTCTTT
>TRBJ1-6|-|TRBV7-6|-
CASSLDERGYNSPLHF
TGTGCCAGCAGCTTGGACGAAAGGGGTTATAATTCACCCCTCCACTTT
>TRBJ1-2|-|TRBV29-1|TRBD1
CSVAQNRGNYGYTF
TGCAGCGTTGCGCAGAACAGGGGGAACTATGGCTACACCTTC
>TRBJ1-1|-|TRBV5-1|-
CASSSGQGGSNTEAFF
TGCGCCAGCAGCTCTGGGCAGGGAGGGTCGAACACTGAAGCTTTCTTT
>TRBJ1-2|-|TRBV19|TRBD1
CASSYFGQGVDGYTF
TGTGCCAGTAGTTATTTCGGACAGGGGGTGGATGGCTACACCTTC
>TRBJ2-1|-|TRBV6-2/TRBV6-3|-
CASSYPGYEQFF
TGTGCCAGCAGTTACCCAGGGTATGAGCAGTTCTTC
>TRBJ2-5|-|TRBV7-8|TRBD1
CASSFPGQGGARSRETQYF
TGTGCCAGCAGCTTTCCGGGACAGGGAGGTGCGCGTTCGAGGGAGACCCAGTACTTC
>TRBJ1-3|once|TRBV6-1|-
CASSEPSNTIYF
TGTGCCAGCAGTGAACCCTCAAACACCATATATTTT
>TRBJ1-2|-|TRBV19|TRBD1
CASSAGTGATYGYTF
TGTGCCAGTAGTGCCGGGACAGGGGCTACCTATGGCTACACCTTC
>TRBJ1-4|-|TRBV7-9|TRBD1
CASSFDRATNEKLFF
TGTGCCAGCAGCTTTGACAGGGCAACTAATGAAAAACTGTTTTTT
>TRBJ1-5|-|TRBV7-9|TRBD1
CASSLTGGHQPQHF
TGTGCCAGCAGCTTGACAGGGGGCCACCAGCCCCAGCATTTT
>TRBJ2-5|few|TRBV5-1|-
CASSLVIGIGETQYF
TGCGCCAGCAGCTTGGTGATTGGCATAGGAGAGACCCAGTACTTC
>TRBJ2-7|-|TRBV28|-
CASSLGQGTEQYF
TGTGCCAGCAGTTTGGGGCAGGGGACCGAGCAGTACTTC
>TRBJ1-6|few|TRBV4-2|-
CASSQDWGFYQGSSYNSPLHF
TGTGCCAGCAGCCAAGATTGGGGTTTCTACCAAGGAAGCTCCTATAATTCACCCCTCCACTTT
>TRBJ2-3|-|TRBV3-1/TRBV3-2|-
CASSPWGYGDTQCF
TGTGCCAGCAGCCCGTGGGGGTATGGCGATACGCAGTGTTTT
>TRBJ2-6|few|TRBV5-1|-
CASSLIGPSGANVLTF
TGCGCCAGCAGCCTAATAGGACCCTCTGGGGCCAACGTCCTGACTTTC